The 11 T cell receptor beta chains given below trace back to one sample, sequenced in a study of blood T cell repertoires in COVID-19 (dated by TCRdb to 2019 to 2021). Receptor libraries were prepared by the immunoSEQ multiplex PCR assay. TCRdb re-hosts the immuneACCESS table, in-frame sequences only. Its copies lack some clones; in the studies checked, an unresolved V gene accounts for under half of them, and the cause for the rest is not known. The sample profile shows roughly 180,000 clones; around 76% of them were found once. Approximately 9% of the sample lies in the top ten. Sequencing was carried out using peripheral blood. All receptors derive from a woman between 45 and 65 years old with active or convalescent COVID-19.

V gene TRBV7-3 combines with J gene TRBJ2-1, with 13 bases that match TRBD2. The germline V gene has CDR1 SGHTA and CDR2 FQGTGA. The length of the CDR3 is 15 residues. V lost 6 bases and J lost 5; bases outside the gene matches: 4. CDR3 in amino acids: CASSSGLAGNNEQFF. The CDR3 bases are TGTGCCAGCAGTTCGGGACTAGCGGGAAACAATGAGCAGTTCTTC.

This clone turned up a few times. The rearrangement uses TRBV5-5 and TRBJ2-3; D is possibly TRBD1 (6 bases). Germline CDR1 reads SGHKS; CDR2 reads YYEKEE (reference sequence). The V end was cut by 6 bases, the J end by 1 base, with 15 bases between. The CDR3 contains 15 residues. The CDR3 spells CASNQVGARTDTQYF. The CDR3 bases are TGTGCCAGCAACCAGGTGGGGGCCCGCACAGATACGCAGTATTTT.

The gene calls are TRBV7-2 and TRBJ2-5, with D possibly matching TRBD2 (5 bases). The CDR3 is 15 amino acids. Trimming removed 6 bases from V and 5 bases from J, with 19 bases in between. Germline V gives CDR1 SGHTA, CDR2 FQGNSA. The CDR3 sequence: CASRPTMGSGETQYF. In DNA, the CDR3 is TGTGCCAGCAGACCAACCATGGGTTCGGGGGAGACCCAGTACTTC.

This chain uses TRBV9 with TRBJ2-3; TRBD2 matches 15 bases. Per germline, CDR1 SGDLS and CDR2 YYNGEE. V gave up 3 bases and J gave up 0 bases; unmatched junction bases: 11. CDR3 size: 20 residues. The CDR3 loop reads CASSAPGTSGGTSSTDTQYF. The CDR3, as DNA: TGTGCCAGCAGCGCGCCCGGGACTAGCGGGGGGACATCTAGCACAGATACGCAGTATTTT.

As concerns this clone: An end of the junction does not agree with germline; a read error may underlie this. V is TRBV7-2 and J is TRBJ2-1, with 11 nucleotides matching TRBD2. The CDR3 sequence is 18 residues long. CDR1 and CDR2 from the germline V gene are SGHTA and FQGNSA. The CDR3 bases are TGTGCCAGCAGTTTAGCGAGGGACCTAGCGGGGGGCTACAATGAGCAGTTCTTC. This sequence encodes CASSLARDLAGGYNEQFF.

The gene calls are TRBV4-3 and TRBJ1-3; D is ambiguous. This CDR3 spans 19 amino acids. The ends were cut back, 0 bases at V and 2 bases at J, with 20 bases in the middle. The germline V gene encodes CDR1 LGHNA and CDR2 YSLEER. CDR3 DNA: TGCGCCAGCAGCCAAGATCTTTTTAGGCAGGCTATCGCTGGAAACACCATATATTTT. As protein: CASSQDLFRQAIAGNTIYF.

J is TRBJ1-6 and V is TRBV9; 9 bases are shared with TRBD1. The length of the CDR3 is 15 residues. V trimming: 4 bases; J trimming: 6 bases; junction bases outside the gene matches: 5. CDR1 SGDLS and CDR2 YYNGEE come from the germline V gene. This chain's CDR3 is CASSPETGGNSPLHF. In nucleotides, the CDR3 is TGTGCCAGCAGCCCAGAGACAGGGGGTAATTCACCCCTCCACTTT. Together with reference TRBV9 and TRBJ1-6, the CDR3 gives the full variable domain: DSGVTQTPKHLITATGQRVTLRCSPRSGDLSVYWYQQSLDQGLQFLIQYYNGEERAKGNILERFSAQQFPDLHSELNLSSLELGDSALYFCASSPETGGNSPLHFGNGTRLTVT.

The chain uses TRBV5-1 and TRBJ2-3; 8 bases agree with TRBD2. CDR1 and CDR2 from the germline V gene are SGHRS and YFSETQ. Trimming cost V 2 bases and J 4 bases; bases outside gene matches: 6. The CDR3 is 15 residues long. This CDR3 reads CASSLLSGGADTQYF. The DNA for the CDR3 is TGCGCCAGCAGCTTATTAAGCGGGGGCGCAGATACGCAGTATTTT.

Turning to this clone: Within the sample, other DNA sequences also encode this same CDR3. The genes are TRBV11-2 and TRBJ2-7; TRBD2 agrees at 11 bases. V gave up 1 base and J gave up 3 bases; unmatched junction bases: 8. Germline V gene sequence: CDR1 SGHAT, CDR2 FQNNGV. The CDR3 spans 17 residues. Written as DNA, the CDR3 is TGTGCCAGCAGCTTAGGGGGATTAGCGGGAGGGGGCTACGAGCAGTACTTC. Protein sequence: CASSLGGLAGGGYEQYF. The full variable domain, its missing parts supplied by reference TRBV11-2 and TRBJ2-7, is EAGVAQSPRYKIIEKRQSVAFWCNPISGHATLYWYQQILGQGPKLLIQFQNNGVVDDSQLPKDRFSAERLKGVDSTLKIQPAKLEDSAVYLCASSLGGLAGGGYEQYFGPGTRLTVT.

This chain connects TRBV7-6 to TRBJ2-3, with 9 bases fitting TRBD2. V dropped 2 bases and J dropped 4; count of bases not matched to a gene: 7. The length of the CDR3 is 16 residues. CDR1 SGHVS and CDR2 FNYEAQ come from the germline V gene. CDR3 region: CASSLRLAGVADTQYF. The CDR3 coding sequence is TGTGCCAGCAGCTTAAGATTAGCGGGAGTCGCAGATACGCAGTATTTT.

The chain has TRBV7-2 and TRBJ1-1; D gene unclear. There are 18 residues in the CDR3. In germline, CDR1 is SGHTA, CDR2 FQGNSA. Trimming stripped 1 base from V and 0 bases from J, with 18 bases between. The CDR3 region has the DNA TGTGCCAGCAGCTTAGGGGCGCGATCCTGGGCGATGAACACTGAAGCTTTCTTT. This gives the protein CASSLGARSWAMNTEAFF.